This T cell receptor beta chain was identified in a study of T cell responses to AZD1222 COVID-19 vaccine. This CDR3 has 13 residues. V trimming: 5 bases; J trimming: 10 bases; junction bases outside the gene matches: 9. Germline loops: CDR1 SEHNR, CDR2 FQNEAQ (reference sequence). The data were produced by immunoSEQ multiplex PCR, yet TCRdb's version contains in-frame clones alone and is incomplete. The sample contains roughly 99,000 clones, about 85% of which appear only once. Study-level points and caveats: Seropositive status at baseline applied to only a handful of AZD1222 recipients.

In regard to this clone: Its target is unknown.

This clonotype was obtained from an adult who received the AZD1222 COVID-19 vaccine. Sample: peripheral blood, taken 28 days after the second AZD1222 dose. The V call is TRBV7-9, the J call TRBJ1-1; 8 nucleotides match TRBD1. The CDR3 coding sequence is TGTGCCAGCAGCGACCGACAGGGGAGGACAGCTTTCTTT. It is translated as CASSDRQGRTAFF. Together with reference TRBV7-9 and TRBJ1-1, the CDR3 gives the full variable domain: DTGVSQNPRHKITKRGQNVTFRCDPISEHNRLYWYRQTLGQGPEFLTYFQNEAQLEKSRLLSDRFSAERPKGSFSTLEIQRTEQGDSAMYLCASSDRQGRTAFFGQGTRLTVV.